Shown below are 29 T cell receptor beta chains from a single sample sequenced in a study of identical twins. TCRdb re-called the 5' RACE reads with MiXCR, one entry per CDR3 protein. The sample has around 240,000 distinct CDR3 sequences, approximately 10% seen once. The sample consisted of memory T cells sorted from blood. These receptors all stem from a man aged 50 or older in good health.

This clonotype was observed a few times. The CDR3 coding sequence is TGTGCCAGCAGCTTAGCGGCCCCGGGACAACTTTCTGAAGCTTTCTTT. Its protein is CASSLAAPGQLSEAFF. This chain connects TRBV7-2 to TRBJ1-1, with D maybe TRBD1 (6 bases). CDR1 SGHTA and CDR2 FQGNSA come from the germline V gene. V lost 0 bases, J lost 6 bases, and 17 bases lay in between. The CDR3 has 16 residues.

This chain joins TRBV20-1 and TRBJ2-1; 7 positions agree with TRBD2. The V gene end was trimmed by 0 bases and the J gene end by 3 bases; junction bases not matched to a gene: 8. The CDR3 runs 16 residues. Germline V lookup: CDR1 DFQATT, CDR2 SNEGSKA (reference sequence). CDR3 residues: CSARDTGLVYYNEQFF. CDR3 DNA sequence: TGCAGTGCTAGAGACACCGGACTAGTATACTACAATGAGCAGTTCTTC.

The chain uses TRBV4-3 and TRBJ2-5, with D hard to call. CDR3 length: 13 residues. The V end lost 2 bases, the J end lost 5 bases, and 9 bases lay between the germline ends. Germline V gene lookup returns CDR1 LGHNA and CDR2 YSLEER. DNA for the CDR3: TGCGCCAGCAGCCAACCTCCCGCGGAGACCCAGTACTTC. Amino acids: CASSQPPAETQYF.

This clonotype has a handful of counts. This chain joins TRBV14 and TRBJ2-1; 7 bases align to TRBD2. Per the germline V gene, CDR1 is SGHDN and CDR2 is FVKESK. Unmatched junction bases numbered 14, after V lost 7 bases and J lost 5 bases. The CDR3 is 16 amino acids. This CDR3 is CASTPLGGLTNNEQFF. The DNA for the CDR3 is TGTGCCAGCACACCCCTTGGGGGACTAACAAACAATGAGCAGTTCTTC. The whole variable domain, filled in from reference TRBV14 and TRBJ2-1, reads EAGVTQFPSHSVIEKGQTVTLRCDPISGHDNLYWYRRVMGKEIKFLLHFVKESKQDESGMPNNRFLAERTGGTYSTLKVQPAELEDSGVYFCASTPLGGLTNNEQFFGPGTRLTVL.

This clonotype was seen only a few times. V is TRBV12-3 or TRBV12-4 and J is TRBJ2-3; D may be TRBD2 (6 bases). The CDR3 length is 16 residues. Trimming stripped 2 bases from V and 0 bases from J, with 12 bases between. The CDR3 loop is CASSLRTGTSTDTQYF. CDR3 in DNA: TGTGCCAGCAGTTTAAGAACCGGGACTAGCACAGATACGCAGTATTTT.

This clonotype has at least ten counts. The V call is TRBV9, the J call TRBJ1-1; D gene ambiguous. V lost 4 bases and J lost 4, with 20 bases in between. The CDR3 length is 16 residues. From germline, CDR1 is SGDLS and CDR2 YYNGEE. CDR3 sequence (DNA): TGTGCCAGCAGCTCCCAAAAGTCGGGGTTCGCCACTGAAGCTTTCTTT. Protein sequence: CASSSQKSGFATEAFF.

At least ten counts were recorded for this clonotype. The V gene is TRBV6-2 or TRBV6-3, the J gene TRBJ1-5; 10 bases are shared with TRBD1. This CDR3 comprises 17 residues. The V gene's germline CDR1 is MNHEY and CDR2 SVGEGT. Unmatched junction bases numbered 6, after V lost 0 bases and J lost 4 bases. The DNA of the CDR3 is TGTGCCAGCAGTTACTCTGGGACAGGGGCGTCGAATCAGCCCCAGCATTTT. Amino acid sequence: CASSYSGTGASNQPQHF.

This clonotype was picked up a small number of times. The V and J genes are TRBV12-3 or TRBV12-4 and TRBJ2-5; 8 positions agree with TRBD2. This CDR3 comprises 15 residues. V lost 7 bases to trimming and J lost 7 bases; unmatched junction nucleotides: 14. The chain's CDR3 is CASNQGGGPAGTQYF. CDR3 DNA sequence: TGTGCCAGCAACCAAGGCGGGGGGCCCGCAGGGACCCAGTACTTC.

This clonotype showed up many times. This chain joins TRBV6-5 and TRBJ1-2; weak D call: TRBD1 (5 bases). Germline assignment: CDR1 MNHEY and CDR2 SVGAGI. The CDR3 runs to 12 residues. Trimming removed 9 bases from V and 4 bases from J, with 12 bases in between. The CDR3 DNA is TGTGCCAGTGCGGACAAACCCTATGGCTACACCTTC. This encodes CASADKPYGYTF.

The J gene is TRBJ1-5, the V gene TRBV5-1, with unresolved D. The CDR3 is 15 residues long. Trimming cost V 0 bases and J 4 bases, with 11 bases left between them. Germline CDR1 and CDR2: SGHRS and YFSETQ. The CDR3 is CASSLGAGVNQPQHF. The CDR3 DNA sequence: TGCGCCAGCAGCTTGGGGGCGGGTGTAAATCAGCCCCAGCATTTT.

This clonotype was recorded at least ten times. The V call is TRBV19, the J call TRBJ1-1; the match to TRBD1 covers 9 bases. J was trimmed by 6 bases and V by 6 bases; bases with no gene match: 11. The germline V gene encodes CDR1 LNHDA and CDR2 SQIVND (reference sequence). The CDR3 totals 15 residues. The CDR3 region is CASRTQGAHSSEAFF. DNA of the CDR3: TGTGCCAGTAGAACACAGGGGGCGCATAGTTCTGAAGCTTTCTTT.

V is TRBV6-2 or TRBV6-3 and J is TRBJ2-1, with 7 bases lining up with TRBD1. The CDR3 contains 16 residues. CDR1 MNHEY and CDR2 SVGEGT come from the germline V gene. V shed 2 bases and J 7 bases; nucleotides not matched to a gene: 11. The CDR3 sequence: CASSYSIGGLRNEQFF. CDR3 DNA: TGTGCCAGCAGTTACAGCATAGGGGGCTTACGGAATGAGCAGTTCTTC.

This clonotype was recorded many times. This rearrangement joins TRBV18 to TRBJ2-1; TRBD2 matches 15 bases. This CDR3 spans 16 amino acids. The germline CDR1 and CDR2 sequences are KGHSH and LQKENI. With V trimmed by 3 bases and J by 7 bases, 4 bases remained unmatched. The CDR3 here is CASSPGTSGRRNEQFF. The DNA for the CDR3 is TGTGCCAGCTCACCCGGGACTAGCGGGAGGAGGAATGAGCAGTTCTTC.

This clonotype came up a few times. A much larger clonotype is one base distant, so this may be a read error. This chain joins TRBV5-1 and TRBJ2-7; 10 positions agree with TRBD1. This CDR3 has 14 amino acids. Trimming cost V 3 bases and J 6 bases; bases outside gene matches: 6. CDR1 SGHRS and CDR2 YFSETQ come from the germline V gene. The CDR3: CASSSGQGTSEQYF. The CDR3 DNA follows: TGCGCCAGCAGCTCGGGACAGGGGACCTCCGAGCAGTACTTC.

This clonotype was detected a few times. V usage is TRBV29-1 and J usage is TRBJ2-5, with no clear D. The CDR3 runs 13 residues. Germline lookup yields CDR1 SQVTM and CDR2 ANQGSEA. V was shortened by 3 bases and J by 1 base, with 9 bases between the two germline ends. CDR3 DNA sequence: TGCAGCGTTGACTATCAGTCCCAAGAGACCCAGTACTTC. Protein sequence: CSVDYQSQETQYF. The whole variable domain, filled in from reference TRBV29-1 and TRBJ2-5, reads SAVISQKPSRDICQRGTSLTIQCQVDSQVTMMFWYRQQPGQSLTLIATANQGSEATYESGFVIDKFPISRPNLTFSTLTVSNMSPEDSSIYLCSVDYQSQETQYFGPGTRLLVL.

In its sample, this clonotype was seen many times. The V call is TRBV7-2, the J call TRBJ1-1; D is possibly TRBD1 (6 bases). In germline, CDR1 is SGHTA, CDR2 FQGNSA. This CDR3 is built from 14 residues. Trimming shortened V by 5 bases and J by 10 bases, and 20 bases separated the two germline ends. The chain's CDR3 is CASSHPETGNRAFF. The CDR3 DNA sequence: TGTGCCAGCAGCCATCCCGAGACAGGAAATCGAGCTTTCTTT. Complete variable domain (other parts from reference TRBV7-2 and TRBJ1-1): GAGVSQSPSNKVTEKGKDVELRCDPISGHTALYWYRQSLGQGLEFLIYFQGNSAPDKSGLPSDRFSAERTGGSVSTLTIQRTQQEDSAVYLCASSHPETGNRAFFGQGTRLTVV.

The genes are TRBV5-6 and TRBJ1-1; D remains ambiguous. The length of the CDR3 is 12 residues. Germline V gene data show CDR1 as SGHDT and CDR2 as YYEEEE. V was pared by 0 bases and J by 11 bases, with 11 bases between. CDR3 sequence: CASSLEAAGAFF. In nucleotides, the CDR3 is TGTGCCAGCAGCTTGGAGGCAGCTGGGGCTTTCTTT.

The CDR3, as DNA: TGCGCCAGCAGCCAAGGGGGAGGGAGCGGCGAGCAGTACTTC. Residues: CASSQGGGSGEQYF. J is TRBJ2-7 and V is TRBV4-3; 7 positions match TRBD2. The germline CDR1 and CDR2 sequences are LGHNA and YSLEER. V trimming: 1 base; J trimming: 6 bases; junction bases outside the gene matches: 6. CDR3 length: 14 amino acids.

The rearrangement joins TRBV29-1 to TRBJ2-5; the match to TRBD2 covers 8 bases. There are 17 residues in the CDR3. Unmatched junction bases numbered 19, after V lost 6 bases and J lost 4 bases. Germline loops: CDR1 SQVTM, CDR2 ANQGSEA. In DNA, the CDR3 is TGCAGCGTGACGGGAGGGCCGGGGCGCGGGGTCGGAGAGACCCAGTACTTC. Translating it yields CSVTGGPGRGVGETQYF.

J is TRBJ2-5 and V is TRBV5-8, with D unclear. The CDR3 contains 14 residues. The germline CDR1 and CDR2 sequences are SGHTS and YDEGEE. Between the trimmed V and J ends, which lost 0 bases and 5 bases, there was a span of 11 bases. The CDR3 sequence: CASSLAQAFETQYF. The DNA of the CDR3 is TGTGCCAGCAGCTTGGCCCAGGCGTTCGAGACCCAGTACTTC.

The CDR3 DNA reads TGTGCCAGCAGCCAACAGGGGCCCACCGGGGAGCTGTTTTTT. Protein product: CASSQQGPTGELFF. The genes are TRBV3-1 and TRBJ2-2; maybe TRBD1 (6 bases). Germline V CDR1 and CDR2: LGHDT, YNNKEL (reference sequence). CDR3 length: 14 residues. V was cut by 2 bases and J by 4 bases, with 8 bases left in between.

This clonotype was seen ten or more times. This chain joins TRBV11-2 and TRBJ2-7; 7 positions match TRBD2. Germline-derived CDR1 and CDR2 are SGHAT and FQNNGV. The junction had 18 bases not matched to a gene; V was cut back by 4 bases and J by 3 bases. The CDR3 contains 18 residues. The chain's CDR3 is CASSSYEGSGPLFYEQYF. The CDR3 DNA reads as TGTGCCAGCAGCTCCTATGAGGGTAGCGGGCCCCTTTTCTACGAGCAGTACTTC.

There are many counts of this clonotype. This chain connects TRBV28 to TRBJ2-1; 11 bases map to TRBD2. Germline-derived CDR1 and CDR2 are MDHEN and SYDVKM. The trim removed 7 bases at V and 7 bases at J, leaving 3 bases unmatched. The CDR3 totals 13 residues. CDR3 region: CASKLAGGNEQFF. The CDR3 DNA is TGTGCCAGCAAGCTAGCGGGAGGTAATGAGCAGTTCTTC.

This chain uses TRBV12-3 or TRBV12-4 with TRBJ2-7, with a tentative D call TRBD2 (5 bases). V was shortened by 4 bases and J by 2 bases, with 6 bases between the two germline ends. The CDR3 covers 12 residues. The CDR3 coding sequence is TGTGCCAGCAGTTCCGGGACCTACGAGCAGTACTTC. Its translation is CASSSGTYEQYF.

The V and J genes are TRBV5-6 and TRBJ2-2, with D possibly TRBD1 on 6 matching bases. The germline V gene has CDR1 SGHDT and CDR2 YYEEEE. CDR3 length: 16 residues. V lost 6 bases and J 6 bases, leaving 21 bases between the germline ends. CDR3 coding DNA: TGTGCCAGCACCCCCGGCGGTAACAGGGTCGCCGGGGAGCTGTTTTTT. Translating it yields CASTPGGNRVAGELFF.

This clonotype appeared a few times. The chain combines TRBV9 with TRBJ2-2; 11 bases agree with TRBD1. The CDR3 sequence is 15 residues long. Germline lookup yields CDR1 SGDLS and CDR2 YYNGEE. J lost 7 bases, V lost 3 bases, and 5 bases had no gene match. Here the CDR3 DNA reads TGTGCCAGCAGCGGAGGACAGGGGGCGGGCGGGGAGCTGTTTTTT. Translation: CASSGGQGAGGELFF.

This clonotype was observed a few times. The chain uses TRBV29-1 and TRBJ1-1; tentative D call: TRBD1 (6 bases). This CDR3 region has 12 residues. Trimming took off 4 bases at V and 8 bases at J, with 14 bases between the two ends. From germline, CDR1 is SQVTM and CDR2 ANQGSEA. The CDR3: CSVVRGRGEAFF. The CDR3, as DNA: TGCAGCGTTGTCCGGGGGCGAGGGGAAGCTTTCTTT.

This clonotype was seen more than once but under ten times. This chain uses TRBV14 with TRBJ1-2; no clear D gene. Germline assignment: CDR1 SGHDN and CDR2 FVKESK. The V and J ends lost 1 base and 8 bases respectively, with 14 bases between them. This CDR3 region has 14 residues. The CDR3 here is CASSQVTRASGYTF. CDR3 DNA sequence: TGTGCCAGCAGCCAAGTTACACGGGCCAGCGGCTACACCTTC.

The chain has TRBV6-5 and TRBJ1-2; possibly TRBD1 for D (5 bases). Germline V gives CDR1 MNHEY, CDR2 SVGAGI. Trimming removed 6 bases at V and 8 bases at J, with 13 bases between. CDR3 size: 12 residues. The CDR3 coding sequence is TGTGCCAGCAGGCTTAGGGGAAACGGCTACACCTTC. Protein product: CASRLRGNGYTF.